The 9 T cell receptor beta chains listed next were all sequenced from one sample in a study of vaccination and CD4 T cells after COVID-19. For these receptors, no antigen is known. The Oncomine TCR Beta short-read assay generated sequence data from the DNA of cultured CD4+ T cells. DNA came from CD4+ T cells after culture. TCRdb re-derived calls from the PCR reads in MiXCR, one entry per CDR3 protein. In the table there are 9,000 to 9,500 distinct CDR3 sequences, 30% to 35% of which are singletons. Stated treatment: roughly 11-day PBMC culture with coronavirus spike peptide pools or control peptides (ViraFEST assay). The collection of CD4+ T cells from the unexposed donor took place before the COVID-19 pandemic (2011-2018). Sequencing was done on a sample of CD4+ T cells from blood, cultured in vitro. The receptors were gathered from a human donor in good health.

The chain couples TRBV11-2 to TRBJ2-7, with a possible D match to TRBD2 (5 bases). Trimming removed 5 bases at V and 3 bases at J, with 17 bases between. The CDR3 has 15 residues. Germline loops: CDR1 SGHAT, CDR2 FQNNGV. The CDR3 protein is CASSPDLRGGYEQYF. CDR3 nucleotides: TGTGCCAGCAGCCCCGACCTTAGAGGAGGCTACGAGCAGTACTTC. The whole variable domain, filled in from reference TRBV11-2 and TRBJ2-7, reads EAGVAQSPRYKIIEKRQSVAFWCNPISGHATLYWYQQILGQGPKLLIQFQNNGVVDDSQLPKDRFSAERLKGVDSTLKIQPAKLEDSAVYLCASSPDLRGGYEQYFGPGTRLTVT.

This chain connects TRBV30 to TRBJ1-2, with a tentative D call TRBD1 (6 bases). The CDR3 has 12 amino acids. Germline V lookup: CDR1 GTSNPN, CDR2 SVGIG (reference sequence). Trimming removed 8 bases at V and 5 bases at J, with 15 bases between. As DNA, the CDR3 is TGTGCCGGGGGGGCCGGACTTTATGGCTACACCTTC. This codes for CAGGAGLYGYTF.

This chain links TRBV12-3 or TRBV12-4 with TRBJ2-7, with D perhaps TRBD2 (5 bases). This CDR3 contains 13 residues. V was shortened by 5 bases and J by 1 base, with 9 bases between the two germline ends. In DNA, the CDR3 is TGTGCCAGCAGTACTAGTCGATCCTACGAGCAGTACTTC. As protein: CASSTSRSYEQYF.

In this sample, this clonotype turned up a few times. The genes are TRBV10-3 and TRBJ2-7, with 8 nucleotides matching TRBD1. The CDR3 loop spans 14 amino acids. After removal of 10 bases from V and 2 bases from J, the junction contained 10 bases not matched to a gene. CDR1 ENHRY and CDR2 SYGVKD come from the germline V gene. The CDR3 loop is CATNPGTGTYEQYF. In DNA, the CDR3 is TGTGCCACCAATCCGGGGACAGGAACCTACGAGCAGTACTTC.

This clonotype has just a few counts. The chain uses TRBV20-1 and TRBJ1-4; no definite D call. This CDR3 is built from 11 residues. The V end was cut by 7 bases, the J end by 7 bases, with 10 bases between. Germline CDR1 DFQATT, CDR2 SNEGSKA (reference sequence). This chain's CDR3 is CSGLRGEKLFF. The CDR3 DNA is TGCAGTGGGCTCAGAGGTGAAAAACTGTTTTTT.

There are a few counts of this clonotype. The CDR3 loop reads CASSWQIGGEETQYF. The CDR3 DNA reads as TGCGCCAGCAGCTGGCAAATCGGAGGGGAAGAGACCCAGTACTTC. The chain links TRBV5-1 to TRBJ2-5; tentatively, D is TRBD2 (6 bases). The CDR3 is made up of 15 amino acids. V shed 3 bases and J shed 3 bases, with 15 bases lying between them. CDR1 is SGHRS, CDR2 YFSETQ, per germline.

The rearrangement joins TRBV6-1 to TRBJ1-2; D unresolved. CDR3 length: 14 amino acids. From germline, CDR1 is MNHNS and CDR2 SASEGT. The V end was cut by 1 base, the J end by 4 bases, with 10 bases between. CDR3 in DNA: TGTGCCAGCAGTGAAGGAGGGTTTAGCTATGGCTACACCTTC. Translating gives CASSEGGFSYGYTF.

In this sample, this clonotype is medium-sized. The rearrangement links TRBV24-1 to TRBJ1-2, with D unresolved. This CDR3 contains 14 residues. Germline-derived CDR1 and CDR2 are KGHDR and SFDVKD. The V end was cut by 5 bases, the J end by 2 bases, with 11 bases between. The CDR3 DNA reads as TGTGCCACCAGTGGGCGGGGATTCAACTATGGCTACACCTTC. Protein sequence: CATSGRGFNYGYTF.

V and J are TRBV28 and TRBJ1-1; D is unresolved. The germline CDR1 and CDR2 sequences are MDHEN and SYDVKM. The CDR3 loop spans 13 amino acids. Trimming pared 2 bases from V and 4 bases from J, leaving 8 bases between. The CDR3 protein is CASSLGRRTEAFF. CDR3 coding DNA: TGTGCCAGCAGTTTAGGCAGGCGCACTGAAGCTTTCTTT.